This TCR beta chain was sequenced during a study of shared clonotypes between healthy human individuals. Study at large: Donors had three CD4 naive, three CD4 memory, two CD8 naive and one CD8 memory plate apiece. Points from the study as a whole: A handful of donors shared around 5.2% of their naive CD4 clonotypes.

Every subset had its genomic DNA shared out evenly among several immunoSEQ plates. Sequencing used immunoSEQ multiplex PCR; TCRdb keeps in-frame clones, though not all of them. The table shows 2 million to 3 million clones, with over 85% occurring only once. Concerning this clone itself: Antigen: not known.

All donors qualified as healthy HIV-negative adults and had experienced no recent acute infections or vaccinations. This clonotype originated in a man younger than 30 in good health. Some clones in this sample may be carry-over from other donors' samples. Sequencing input: naive CD4+ T cells from PBMCs. The subset here: CD45RA+ positively selected.

CDR3 DNA sequence: TGTGCCAGCAGAGGACAGGGCGCAACTAATGAAAAACTGTTTTTT. This sequence encodes CASRGQGATNEKLFF. The chain uses TRBV7-8 and TRBJ1-4; TRBD1 matches at 8 bases. V gave up 6 bases and J gave up 0 bases; unmatched junction bases: 3. The CDR3 is 15 amino acids. Germline V lookup: CDR1 SGHVS, CDR2 FQNEAQ.